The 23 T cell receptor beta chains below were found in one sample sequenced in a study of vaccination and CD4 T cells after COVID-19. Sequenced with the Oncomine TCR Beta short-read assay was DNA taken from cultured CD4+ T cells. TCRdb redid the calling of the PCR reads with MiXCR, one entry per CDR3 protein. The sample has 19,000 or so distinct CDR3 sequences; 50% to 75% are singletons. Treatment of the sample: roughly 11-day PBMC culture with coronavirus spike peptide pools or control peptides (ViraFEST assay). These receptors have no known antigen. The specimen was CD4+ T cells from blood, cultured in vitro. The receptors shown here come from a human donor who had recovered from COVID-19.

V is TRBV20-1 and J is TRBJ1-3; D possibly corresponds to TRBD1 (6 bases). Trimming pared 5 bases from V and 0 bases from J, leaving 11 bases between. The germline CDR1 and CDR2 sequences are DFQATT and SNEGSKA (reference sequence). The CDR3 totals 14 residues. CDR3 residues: CSAGQSYSGNTIYF. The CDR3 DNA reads TGCAGTGCTGGACAGAGCTACTCTGGAAACACCATATATTTT.

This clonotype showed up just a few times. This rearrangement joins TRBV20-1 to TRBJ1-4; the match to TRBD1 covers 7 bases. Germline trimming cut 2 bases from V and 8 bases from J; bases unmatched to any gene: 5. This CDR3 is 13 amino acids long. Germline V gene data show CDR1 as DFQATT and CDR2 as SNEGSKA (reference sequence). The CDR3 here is CSARREGAEKLFF. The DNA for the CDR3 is TGCAGTGCTAGACGGGAGGGGGCGGAAAAACTGTTTTTT.

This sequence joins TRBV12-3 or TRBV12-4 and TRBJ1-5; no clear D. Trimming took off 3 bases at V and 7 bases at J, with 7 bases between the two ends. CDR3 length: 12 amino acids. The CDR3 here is CASSLLGQPQHF. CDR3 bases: TGTGCCAGCAGTTTGCTGGGGCAGCCCCAGCATTTT.

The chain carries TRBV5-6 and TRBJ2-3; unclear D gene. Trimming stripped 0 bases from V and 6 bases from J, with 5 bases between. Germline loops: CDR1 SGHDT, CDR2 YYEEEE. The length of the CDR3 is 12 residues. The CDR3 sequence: CASSLARDTQYF. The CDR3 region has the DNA TGTGCCAGCAGCTTGGCAAGGGATACGCAGTATTTT.

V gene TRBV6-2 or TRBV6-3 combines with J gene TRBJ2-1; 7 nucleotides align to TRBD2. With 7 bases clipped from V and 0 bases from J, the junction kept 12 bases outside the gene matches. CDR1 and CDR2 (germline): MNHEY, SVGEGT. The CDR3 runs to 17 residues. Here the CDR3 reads CASTPLKAGSSYNEQFF. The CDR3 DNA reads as TGTGCCAGCACCCCCCTAAAAGCGGGAAGCTCCTACAATGAGCAGTTCTTC.

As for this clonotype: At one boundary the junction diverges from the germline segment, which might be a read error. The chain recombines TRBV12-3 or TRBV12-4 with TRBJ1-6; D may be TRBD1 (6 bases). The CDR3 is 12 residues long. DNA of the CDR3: TGTGCCAGCAGCTTAGGGACATCCCACCTCCACTTT. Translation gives CASSLGTSHLHF.

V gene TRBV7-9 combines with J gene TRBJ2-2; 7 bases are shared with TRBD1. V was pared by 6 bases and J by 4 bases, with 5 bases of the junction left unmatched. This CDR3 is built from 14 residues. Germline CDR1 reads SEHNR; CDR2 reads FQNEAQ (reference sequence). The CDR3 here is CASRLQGTTGELFF. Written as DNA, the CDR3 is TGTGCCAGCAGGTTACAGGGGACCACCGGGGAGCTGTTTTTT.

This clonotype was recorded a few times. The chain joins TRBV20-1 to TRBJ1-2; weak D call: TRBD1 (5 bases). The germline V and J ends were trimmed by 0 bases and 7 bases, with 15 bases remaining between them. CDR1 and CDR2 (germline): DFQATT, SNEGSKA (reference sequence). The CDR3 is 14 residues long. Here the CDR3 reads CSARDLRVGSGYTF. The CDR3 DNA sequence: TGCAGTGCTAGAGATCTCAGGGTTGGAAGTGGCTACACCTTC.

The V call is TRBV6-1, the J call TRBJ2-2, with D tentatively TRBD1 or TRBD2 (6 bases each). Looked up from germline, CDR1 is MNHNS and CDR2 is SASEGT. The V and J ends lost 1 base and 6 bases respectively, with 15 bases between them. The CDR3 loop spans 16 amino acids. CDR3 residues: CASSEGSGGASGELFF. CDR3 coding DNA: TGTGCCAGCAGTGAAGGGTCCGGGGGCGCATCCGGGGAGCTGTTTTTT.

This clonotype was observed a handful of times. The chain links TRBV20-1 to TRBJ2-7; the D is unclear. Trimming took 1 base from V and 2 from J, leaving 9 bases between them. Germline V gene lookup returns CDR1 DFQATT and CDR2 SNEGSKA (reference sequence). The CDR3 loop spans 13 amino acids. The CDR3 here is CSARADETYEQYF. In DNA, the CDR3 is TGCAGTGCTAGAGCCGACGAGACCTACGAGCAGTACTTC.

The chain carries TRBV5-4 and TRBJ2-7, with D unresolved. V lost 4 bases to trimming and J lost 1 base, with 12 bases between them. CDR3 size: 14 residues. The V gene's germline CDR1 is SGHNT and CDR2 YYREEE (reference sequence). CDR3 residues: CASSNTKASYEQYF. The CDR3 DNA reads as TGTGCCAGCAGCAACACCAAGGCGTCCTACGAGCAGTACTTC.

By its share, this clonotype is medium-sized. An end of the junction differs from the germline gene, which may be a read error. CDR3 region: CASSFAGGAGTQYF. The CDR3 DNA reads as TGTGCTAGCAGCTTTGCCGGGGGGGCCGGGACCCAGTACTTC. The V and J genes are TRBV7-7 and TRBJ2-5; 8 positions agree with TRBD2. The V gene's germline CDR1 is SSHAT and CDR2 FNYEAQ (reference sequence). The CDR3 contains 14 residues.

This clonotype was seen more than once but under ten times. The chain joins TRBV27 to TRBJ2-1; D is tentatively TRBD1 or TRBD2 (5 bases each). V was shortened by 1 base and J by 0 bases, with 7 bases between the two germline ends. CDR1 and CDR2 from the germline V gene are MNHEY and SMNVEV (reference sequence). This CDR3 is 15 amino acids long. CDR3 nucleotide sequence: TGTGCCAGCAGTTTATGGGGGAGCTCCTACAATGAGCAGTTCTTC. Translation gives CASSLWGSSYNEQFF.

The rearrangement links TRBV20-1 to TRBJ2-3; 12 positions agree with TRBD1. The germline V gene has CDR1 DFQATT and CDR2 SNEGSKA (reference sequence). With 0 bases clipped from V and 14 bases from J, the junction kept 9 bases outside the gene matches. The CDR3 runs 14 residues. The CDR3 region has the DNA TGCAGTGCTAGAGATCTAGGGACAGGGGGCGCCATGTATTTT. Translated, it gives CSARDLGTGGAMYF.

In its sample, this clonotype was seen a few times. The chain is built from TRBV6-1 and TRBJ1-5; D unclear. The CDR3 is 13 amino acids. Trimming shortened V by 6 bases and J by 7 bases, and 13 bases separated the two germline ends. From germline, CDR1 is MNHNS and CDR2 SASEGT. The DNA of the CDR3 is TGTGCCAGCAGACGCGGCGGGGAGCAGCCCCAGCATTTT. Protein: CASRRGGEQPQHF.

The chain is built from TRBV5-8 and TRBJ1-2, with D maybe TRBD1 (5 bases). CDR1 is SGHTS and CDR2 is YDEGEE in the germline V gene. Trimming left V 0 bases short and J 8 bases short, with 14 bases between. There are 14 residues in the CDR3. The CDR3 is CASSLGDLKWGYTF. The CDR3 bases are TGTGCCAGCAGCTTGGGGGACCTAAAATGGGGCTACACCTTC.

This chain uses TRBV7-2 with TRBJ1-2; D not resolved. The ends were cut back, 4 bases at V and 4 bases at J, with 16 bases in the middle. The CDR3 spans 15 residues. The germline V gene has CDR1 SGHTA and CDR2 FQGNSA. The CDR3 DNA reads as TGTGCCAGCAGCTCAGACACAACAGTAACCTATGGCTACACCTTC. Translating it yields CASSSDTTVTYGYTF. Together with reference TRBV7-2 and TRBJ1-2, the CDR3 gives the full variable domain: GAGVSQSPSNKVTEKGKDVELRCDPISGHTALYWYRQSLGQGLEFLIYFQGNSAPDKSGLPSDRFSAERTGGSVSTLTIQRTQQEDSAVYLCASSSDTTVTYGYTFGSGTRLTVV.

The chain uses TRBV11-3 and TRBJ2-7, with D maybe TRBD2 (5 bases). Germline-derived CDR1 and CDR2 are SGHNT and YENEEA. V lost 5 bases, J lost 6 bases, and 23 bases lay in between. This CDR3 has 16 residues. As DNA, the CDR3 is TGTGCCAGCAGCCCCTACTCCGGGAACCTACTGGGCGAGCAGTACTTC. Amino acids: CASSPYSGNLLGEQYF.

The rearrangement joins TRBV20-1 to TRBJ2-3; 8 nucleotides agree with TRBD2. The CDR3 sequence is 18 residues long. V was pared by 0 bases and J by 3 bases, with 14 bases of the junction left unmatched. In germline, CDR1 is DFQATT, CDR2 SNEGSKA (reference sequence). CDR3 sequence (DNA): TGCAGTGCTAGAGATTGGCGGCGGGCGGGGGGCGGTACAGATACGCAGTATTTT. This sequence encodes CSARDWRRAGGGTDTQYF.

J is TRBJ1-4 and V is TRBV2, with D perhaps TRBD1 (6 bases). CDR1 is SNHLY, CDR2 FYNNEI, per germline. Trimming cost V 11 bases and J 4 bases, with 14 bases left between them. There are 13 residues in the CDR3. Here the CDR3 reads CAGSRGNNEKLFF. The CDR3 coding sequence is TGTGCCGGGTCAAGGGGGAATAATGAAAAACTGTTTTTT. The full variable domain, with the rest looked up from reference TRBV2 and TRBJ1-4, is EPEVTQTPSHQVTQMGQEVILRCVPISNHLYFYWYRQILGQKVEFLVSFYNNEISEKSEIFDDQFSVERPDGSNFTLKIRSTKLEDSAMYFCAGSRGNNEKLFFGSGTQLSVL.

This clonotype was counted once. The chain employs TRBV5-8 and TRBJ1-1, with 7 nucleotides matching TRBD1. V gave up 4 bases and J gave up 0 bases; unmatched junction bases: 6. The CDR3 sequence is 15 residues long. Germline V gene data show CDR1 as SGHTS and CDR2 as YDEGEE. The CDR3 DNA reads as TGTGCCAGCAGCGCGGGACAGCTCATGAACACTGAAGCTTTCTTT. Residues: CASSAGQLMNTEAFF. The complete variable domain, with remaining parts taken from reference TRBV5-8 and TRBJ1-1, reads EAGVTQSPTHLIKTRGQQATLRCSPISGHTSVYWYQQALGLGLQFLLWYDEGEERNRGNFPPRFSGRQFPNYSSELNVNALELEDSALYLCASSAGQLMNTEAFFGQGTRLTVV.

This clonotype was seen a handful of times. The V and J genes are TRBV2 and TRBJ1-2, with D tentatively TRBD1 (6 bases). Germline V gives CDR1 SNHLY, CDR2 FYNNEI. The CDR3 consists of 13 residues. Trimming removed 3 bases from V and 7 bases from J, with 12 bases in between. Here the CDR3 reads CASSDYRALGYTF. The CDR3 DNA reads TGTGCCAGCAGTGATTACAGGGCCCTTGGCTACACCTTC. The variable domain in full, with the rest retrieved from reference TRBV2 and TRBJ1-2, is EPEVTQTPSHQVTQMGQEVILRCVPISNHLYFYWYRQILGQKVEFLVSFYNNEISEKSEIFDDQFSVERPDGSNFTLKIRSTKLEDSAMYFCASSDYRALGYTFGSGTRLTVV.

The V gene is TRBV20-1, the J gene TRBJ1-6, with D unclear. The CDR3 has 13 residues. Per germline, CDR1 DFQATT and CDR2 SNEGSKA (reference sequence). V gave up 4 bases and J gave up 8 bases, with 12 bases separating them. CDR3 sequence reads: CSATIPGDSPLHF. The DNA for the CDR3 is TGCAGTGCTACTATCCCTGGGGATTCACCCCTCCACTTT.